This T cell receptor (beta chain) was profiled in a study of blood T cell repertoires in COVID-19. Study-wide background: The analysed material was cDNA or gDNA that came from T cells, B-cell-depleted T cells, or PBMCs.

In Cohort 3, a recovered donor had either two negative PCRs, clearance, or symptom resolution. The CDR3 runs to 14 residues. V shed 6 bases, J shed 5 bases, and the junction held 11 bases outside the gene matches. Per the germline V gene, CDR1 is SQVTM and CDR2 is ANQGSEA. Original analysis: Reference gene primer amplification gave estimated nucleated cell counts. Data came from immunoSEQ multiplex PCR; TCRdb stores just in-frame clones and leaves some out. That table is the source of V, J and clone size, and D and trimming were worked out from the DNA. In the table there are some 490,000 clones, about 88% of which are singletons.

Sequencing was performed on PBMCs or T cells enriched from blood (not recorded which). This chain connects TRBV29-1 to TRBJ2-5, with 8 positions matching TRBD1. The TCR sequence derives from a woman aged 55-70 years who had recovered from COVID-19. Here the CDR3 DNA reads TGCAGCGTCGCCCTCAGGGGGCCGTGGGAGACCCAGTACTTC. This encodes CSVALRGPWETQYF.